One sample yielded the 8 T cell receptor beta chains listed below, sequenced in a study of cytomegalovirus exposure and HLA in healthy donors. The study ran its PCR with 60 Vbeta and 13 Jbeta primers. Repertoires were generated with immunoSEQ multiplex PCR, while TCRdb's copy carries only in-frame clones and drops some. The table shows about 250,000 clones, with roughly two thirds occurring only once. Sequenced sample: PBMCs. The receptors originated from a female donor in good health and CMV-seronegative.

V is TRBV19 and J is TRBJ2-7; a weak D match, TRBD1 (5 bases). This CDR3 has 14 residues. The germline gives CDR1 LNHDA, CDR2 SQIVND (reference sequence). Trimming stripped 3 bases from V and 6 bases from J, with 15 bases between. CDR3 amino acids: CASSIRSTRGEQYF. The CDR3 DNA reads TGTGCCAGTAGTATCAGAAGCACAAGGGGCGAGCAGTACTTC.

The CDR3 region has the DNA TGCGCCAGCAGCTTAGGCAGCTTGGGGCCTAATTCACCCCTCCACTTT. It translates to CASSLGSLGPNSPLHF. V is TRBV5-1 and J is TRBJ1-6; D might be TRBD1 (5 bases). CDR3 length: 16 residues. The germline V and J ends were trimmed by 2 bases and 6 bases, with 15 bases remaining between them. The germline CDR1 and CDR2 sequences are SGHRS and YFSETQ.

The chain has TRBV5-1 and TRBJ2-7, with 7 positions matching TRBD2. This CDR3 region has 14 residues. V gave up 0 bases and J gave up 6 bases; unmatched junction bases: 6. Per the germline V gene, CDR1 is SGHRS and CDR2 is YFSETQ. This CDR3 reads CASSLEGRGGEQYF. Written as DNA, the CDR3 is TGCGCCAGCAGCTTGGAGGGACGCGGGGGCGAGCAGTACTTC.

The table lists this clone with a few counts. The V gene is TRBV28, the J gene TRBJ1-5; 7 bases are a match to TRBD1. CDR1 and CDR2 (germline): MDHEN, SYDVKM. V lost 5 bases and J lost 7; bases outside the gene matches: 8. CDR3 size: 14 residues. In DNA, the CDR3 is TGTGCCAGCAGTCCGACAGGGCTGGGGCAGCCCCAGCATTTT. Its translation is CASSPTGLGQPQHF.

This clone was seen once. CDR3 DNA: TGTGCCAGCAGTTTAACGAGCGGCGGGAGGACTAGCACAGATACGCAGTATTTT. Translation: CASSLTSGGRTSTDTQYF. The chain combines TRBV28 with TRBJ2-3; the match to TRBD2 covers 8 bases. Trimming cost V 2 bases and J 0 bases; bases outside gene matches: 10. The germline gives CDR1 MDHEN, CDR2 SYDVKM. The CDR3 loop spans 18 amino acids.

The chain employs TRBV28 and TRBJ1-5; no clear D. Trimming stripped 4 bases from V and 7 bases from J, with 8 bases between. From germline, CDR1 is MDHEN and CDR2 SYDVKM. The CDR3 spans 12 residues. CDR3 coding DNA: TGTGCCAGCAGTTCTCAGCGGCAGCCCCAGCATTTT. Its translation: CASSSQRQPQHF.

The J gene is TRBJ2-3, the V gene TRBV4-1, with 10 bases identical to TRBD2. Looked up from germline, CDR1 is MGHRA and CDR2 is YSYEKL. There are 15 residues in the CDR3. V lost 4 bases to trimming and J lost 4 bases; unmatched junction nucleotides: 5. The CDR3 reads CASSLSSGSSDTQYF. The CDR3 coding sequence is TGCGCCAGCAGCCTTTCTAGCGGGAGCTCAGATACGCAGTATTTT.

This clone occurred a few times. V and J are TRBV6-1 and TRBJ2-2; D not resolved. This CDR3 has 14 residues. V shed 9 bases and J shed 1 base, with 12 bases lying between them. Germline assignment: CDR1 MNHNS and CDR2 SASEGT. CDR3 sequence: CASIWLENTGELFF. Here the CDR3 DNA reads TGTGCCAGTATTTGGCTAGAGAACACCGGGGAGCTGTTTTTT.